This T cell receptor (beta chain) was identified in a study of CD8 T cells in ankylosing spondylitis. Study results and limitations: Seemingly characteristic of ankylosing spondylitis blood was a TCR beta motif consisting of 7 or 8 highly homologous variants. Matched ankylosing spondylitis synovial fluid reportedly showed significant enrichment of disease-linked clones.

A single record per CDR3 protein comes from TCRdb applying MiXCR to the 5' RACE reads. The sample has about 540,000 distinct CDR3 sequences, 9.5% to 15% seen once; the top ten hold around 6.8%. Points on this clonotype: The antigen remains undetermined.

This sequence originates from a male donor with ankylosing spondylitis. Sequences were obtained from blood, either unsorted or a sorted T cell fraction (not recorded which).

The CDR3 spells CSADGKGAQHYGRNEQFF. CDR3 bases: TGCAGTGCCGACGGAAAGGGGGCACAACACTACGGTCGGAATGAGCAGTTCTTC. The rearrangement uses TRBV20-1 and TRBJ2-1; 7 nucleotides line up with TRBD1. Germline CDR1 is DFQATT and CDR2 is SNEGSKA (reference sequence). Trimming cost V 6 bases and J 7 bases; bases outside gene matches: 24. The CDR3 sequence is 18 residues long.